The 7 T cell receptor beta chains listed next were all sequenced from one sample in a study of T cell changes during pregnancy in multiple sclerosis. Measured with immunoSEQ multiplex PCR; TCRdb has only the in-frame clones, and not every one. The repertoire holds some 44,000 clones, with 88% as singletons. Source: CD4+ T cells from peripheral blood mononuclear cells, taken in the second trimester of pregnancy. Every receptor here comes from a female donor with multiple sclerosis, enrolled in a pregnancy study.

The chain has TRBV5-4 and TRBJ2-1; the match to TRBD2 covers 13 bases. Germline V gives CDR1 SGHNT, CDR2 YYREEE (reference sequence). CDR3 length: 15 amino acids. Unmatched junction bases numbered 9, after V lost 5 bases and J lost 10 bases. CDR3 in DNA: TGTGCCAGCAGTATCCGGACTAGCGGGAGTGGGGAGCAGTTCTTC. This encodes CASSIRTSGSGEQFF.

The rearrangement joins TRBV5-1 to TRBJ2-5; D possibly corresponds to TRBD2 (7 bases). V lost 2 bases and J lost 5, with 10 bases in between. Looked up from germline, CDR1 is SGHRS and CDR2 is YFSETQ. The CDR3 extends over 13 amino acids. DNA of the CDR3: TGCGCCAGCAGCTTAGAGGGGGGGGAGACCCAGTACTTC. Encoded protein: CASSLEGGETQYF.

The gene calls are TRBV9 and TRBJ1-2, with a weak D call TRBD1 (5 bases). Germline V CDR1 and CDR2: SGDLS, YYNGEE. Trimming shortened V by 0 bases and J by 4 bases, and 13 bases separated the two germline ends. The CDR3 has 15 residues. The CDR3: CASSVGWGESYGYTF. CDR3 nucleotides: TGTGCCAGCAGCGTAGGTTGGGGGGAAAGCTATGGCTACACCTTC.

The CDR3 loop is CASRDYHYNEQFF. Written as DNA, the CDR3 is TGTGCCAGCAGGGACTATCACTACAATGAGCAGTTCTTC. The chain joins TRBV28 to TRBJ2-1, with D possibly being TRBD2 (6 bases). V was pared by 6 bases and J by 3 bases, with 9 bases between. The CDR3 consists of 13 residues. Germline V CDR1 and CDR2: MDHEN, SYDVKM. Full variable domain (missing parts from reference TRBV28 and TRBJ2-1): DVKVTQSSRYLVKRTGEKVFLECVQDMDHENMFWYRQDPGLGLRLIYFSYDVKMKEKGDIPEGYSVSREKKERFSLILESASTNQTSMYLCASRDYHYNEQFFGPGTRLTVL.

CDR3 in DNA: TGCGCCAGCAGCTTGGAGCAGGGGGTGGGTCGTAATGAGCAGTTCTTC. It specifies CASSLEQGVGRNEQFF. J is TRBJ2-1 and V is TRBV5-1; 7 nucleotides line up with TRBD1. Germline lookup yields CDR1 SGHRS and CDR2 YFSETQ. V lost 0 bases to trimming and J lost 7 bases; unmatched junction nucleotides: 10. The CDR3 covers 16 residues.

The chain has TRBV2 and TRBJ1-3; tentatively, D is TRBD1 (5 bases). The CDR3 totals 15 residues. Between the trimmed V and J ends, which lost 8 bases and 3 bases, there was a span of 17 bases. CDR1 SNHLY and CDR2 FYNNEI come from the germline V gene. The DNA of the CDR3 is TGTGCCAGCGGAAGACAGCTTGGCTATGGAAACACCATATATTTT. Amino acids: CASGRQLGYGNTIYF.

The chain couples TRBV5-4 to TRBJ2-3, with 9 nucleotides matching TRBD2. The CDR3 consists of 15 residues. V was pared by 1 base and J by 3 bases, with 3 bases of the junction left unmatched. Germline CDR1 reads SGHNT; CDR2 reads YYREEE (reference sequence). In DNA, the CDR3 is TGTGCCAGCAGCTTGAGACTAGCGGAGACAGATACGCAGTATTTT. Its protein product is CASSLRLAETDTQYF.